The following is a T cell receptor (beta chain) sequence with its context. Its target is not known. The immunoSEQ assay was version 4, run in survey mode. Using immunoSEQ multiplex PCR, the repertoire was profiled, and TCRdb retains in-frame clones only, with some absent. This table has 15,000 to 20,000 clones, around three quarters appearing once. This record comes from a study of persistence of HIV-infected CD4 T cells. The V gene lost 1 base and the J gene lost 4 bases, with 11 bases spanning the gap. From germline, CDR1 is LGHDT and CDR2 YNNKEL (reference sequence). The CDR3 is 16 amino acids. Cells were stimulated with CMV-infected fibroblast lysates at roughly 10 ug/mL. Responding CD4+ T cells were sorted by upregulation of both CD40 ligand and CD69. Undetectable plasma HIV-1 RNA below 50 copies/mL lasted at least 4 years.

This clonotype originated in an adult man with HIV who was CMV-seropositive. The chain couples TRBV3-1 (or the pseudogene TRBV3-2) to TRBJ1-6; no firm D call. The sample here was CD4+ T cells sorted from PBMCs after roughly 18-hour stimulation, taken from a patient who received antiretroviral therapy. The CDR3 loop reads CASSQASGVYNSPLHF. The CDR3 region has the DNA TGTGCCAGCAGCCAAGCCTCGGGAGTTTATAATTCACCCCTCCACTTT.